This T cell receptor beta chain is drawn from a study of human T cells and chemical hapten exposure. TCRdb fed the RACE reads into MiXCR, producing one record per CDR3 protein. Found here are a few hundred thousand distinct CDR3 sequences, 5% to 6.5% of them singletons; the top ten hold about 8.2%. The CDR3 totals 15 residues. The V gene's germline CDR1 is KGHSH and CDR2 LQKENI. V was pared by 3 bases and J by 7 bases, with 6 bases of the junction left unmatched. Time point reported: pre-sensitization, week 0. Treatment denoted: therapeutic diphenylcyclopropenone sensitization with weekly scalp DPC. Specimen: whole blood, collected in connection with sensitization to the hapten diphenylcyclopropenone (DPC). The chain is built from TRBV18 and TRBJ1-6, with TRBD1 matching over 7 bases. The TCR comes from a woman aged 18-35 years with alopecia areata. Some clones in this sample may be carry-over from other donors' samples. The CDR3 is CASSPGQPPNSPLHF. As DNA, the CDR3 is TGTGCCAGCTCACCGGGACAGCCACCCAATTCACCCCTCCACTTT.